This T cell receptor beta chain came from a study of PD-L1 blockade in urothelial cancer. Time point reported: peripheral blood 6 weeks after treatment start. TCRdb's table, derived via immunoSEQ multiplex PCR, lists solely in-frame clones and lacks some. This table holds about 120,000 clones, approximately 90% found once. V gave up 3 bases and J gave up 5 bases; unmatched junction bases: 12. This CDR3 has 17 residues. The germline V gene encodes CDR1 PRHDT and CDR2 FYEKMQ (reference sequence). The input for sequencing was PBMCs, taken around atezolizumab (anti-PD-L1) treatment. This chain uses TRBV13 with TRBJ2-5; 10 bases align to TRBD2. This TCR came from a man between 60 and 70 years old with urothelial cancer. DNA of the CDR3: TGTGCCAGCAGCTTCTCGGCTAGCGGGAGACGGAGGGAGACCCAGTACTTC. Its translation: CASSFSASGRRRETQYF.